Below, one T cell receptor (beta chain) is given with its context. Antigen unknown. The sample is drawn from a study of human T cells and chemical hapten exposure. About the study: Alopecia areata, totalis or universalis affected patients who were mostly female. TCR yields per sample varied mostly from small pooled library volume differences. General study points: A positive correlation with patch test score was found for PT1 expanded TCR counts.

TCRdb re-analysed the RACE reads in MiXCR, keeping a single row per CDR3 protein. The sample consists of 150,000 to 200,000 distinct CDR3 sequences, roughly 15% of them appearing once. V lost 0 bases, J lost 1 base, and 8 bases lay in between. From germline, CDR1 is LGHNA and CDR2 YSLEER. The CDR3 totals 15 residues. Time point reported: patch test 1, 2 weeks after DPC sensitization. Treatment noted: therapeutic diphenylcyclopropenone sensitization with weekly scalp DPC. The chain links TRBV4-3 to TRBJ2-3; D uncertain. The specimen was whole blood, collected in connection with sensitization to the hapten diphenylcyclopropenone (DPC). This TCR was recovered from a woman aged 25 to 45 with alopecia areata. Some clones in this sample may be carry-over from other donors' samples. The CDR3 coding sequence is TGCGCCAGCAGCCAAGAAAGGTCAGGCACAGATACGCAGTATTTT. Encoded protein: CASSQERSGTDTQYF.